This paragraph reports one TCR beta chain. This clonotype was seen many times. Its antigen target is currently unknown. There are no base qualities to consult, and no much larger clone falls within one base. Only healthy Caucasian donors were included. Miltenyi CD45RO+ enrichment and human naive T-cell isolation kits were used to isolate memory (CD45RO+) and naive T cells from PBMC. The source of the sample is a study of identical twins (TCRdb year 2016). Background on the whole study: To test whether fetal clonotypes persist, the study used deep sequencing on TCR alpha and beta repertoires from monozygotic twins, unrelated adults of various ages, and cord blood. To rule out contamination, the twin experiments were replicated at different times with different library preparation protocols. On the study overall, not on this receptor specifically: Compared with coincidental sharing between unrelated individuals, out-of-frame TCR alpha sequences shared between twins showed an excess of sequences with low generation probability. Fewer insertions were carried by abundant cord blood beta clonotypes, a similar but weaker trend appeared in young adult naive repertoires, and no such trend appeared in memory repertoires. Excess twin sharing in beta out-of-frame sequences was weaker because fewer shared sequences lowered the signal-to-noise ratio. Invariant T cells such as MAIT and iNKT could partly confound zero-insertion analyses, although diverse VJ usage argued against such confounding for most clonotypes. Recombination models systematically underestimated out-of-frame TCR alpha sharing in monozygotic twins but agreed with sharing between unrelated individuals. Because the same donors could not be followed over many years, the conclusions depended on cross-sectional statistical analysis.

The junction shows trimming of 5 bases on V and 5 bases on J, plus 18 bases between the germline ends. CDR1 and CDR2 are drawn from the germline V gene (reference sequence): DFQATT, SNEGSKA. From cysteine to phenylalanine, the CDR3 is 14 amino acids long. Left in the record is the CDR3 DNA by itself, 42 bases read in frame from the first base. The library was obtained by 5' RACE. The sequencer listed for this sample is Illumina HiSeq 2000. A universal primer binding site was introduced by template switching, and a unique molecular identifier was present in the final cDNA, enabling accurate counting of TCR cDNA molecules. Specific primers in the conserved constant-segment region were used to synthesize first-strand cDNA for TCR alpha and beta chains. Each cDNA library was double barcoded, with a SMART-Mk sample barcode plus Illumina barcodes, to control for contamination. TruSeq adapter sequences along with Illumina sample barcodes were introduced in two successive PCR steps. The TCR alpha and beta cDNA libraries were sequenced on the Illumina HiSeq platform using custom primers. The source study handled its data this way. Raw reads were processed with MiGEC to extract unique molecular identifiers, and MiXCR was used to determine CDR3 positions. For each individual, recombination models were inferred using an EM algorithm with the repgenHMM and IGoR tools. Shared clonotype analysis was performed with the tcR package in R, normalizing sharing by the product of cloneset sizes. Out-of-frame nonproductive sequences were analyzed to study raw recombination free of thymic and clonal selection effects. TCRdb trimmed public reads at Q25 via fastp, called clones via MiXCR and kept in-frame beta chains. Here each entry gathers all rows of one CDR3 protein and keeps the most common genes and DNA. TCRdb's processing, not the authors', yielded these V and J calls. This sample comprises about 240,000 distinct CDR3 sequences, approximately 10% of them detected only once. Approximately 11% of the sample lies in the top ten.

The source of this sequence is a man aged 50 or older in good health. The sequence links TRBV20-1 to TRBJ2-5; possibly the D gene is TRBD1, per 5 matching bases. Sample: memory T cells sorted from blood. In light of the paper, this sample's cell subset or site label describes: CD45RO+ enriched T cells. The DNA reads as follows: TGCAGTGCTTCATGGGGCAGGGCGATGGAGACCCAGTACTTC. Translation gives CSASWGRAMETQYF.